This TCR beta chain stems from a study of blood T cell repertoires in COVID-19. At the level of the study: The United States, Italy and Spain supplied acute and convalescent COVID-19 samples.

Resolution of symptoms, clearance, or two negative PCRs was present in recovered Cohort 3 donors. Repertoires were generated with immunoSEQ multiplex PCR, while TCRdb's copy carries only in-frame clones and drops some. The profile covers 250,000 to 350,000 clones, with around 86% appearing a single time and about 10% taken by the ten largest. The CDR3 consists of 13 residues. V trimming: 1 base; J trimming: 5 bases; junction bases outside the gene matches: 2. Germline loops: CDR1 KGHSH, CDR2 LQKENI. The clonotype originates from a young woman who had recovered from COVID-19. The chain is built from TRBV18 and TRBJ2-7; TRBD1 agrees at 7 bases. The sequenced sample consisted of PBMCs or T cells enriched from blood (not recorded which). The CDR3 DNA is TGTGCCAGCTCACCACGGACAGGCGACGAGCAGTACTTC. It encodes CASSPRTGDEQYF.